Following are 4 T cell receptor beta chains from one sample sequenced in a study of T-cell reconstitution after alpha-beta-depleted transplantation in children. Unique molecular identifiers were built into the TCRbeta library. Using its own MiXCR run on the PCR reads, TCRdb lists one record per CDR3 protein. The sample has hundreds of thousands of distinct CDR3 sequences; about an eighth are singletons. The sample was PBMCs, mostly from graft donor cells, taken 360 days after TCRalphabeta/CD19-depleted stem cell transplant. These receptors were collected from a male patient aged 5 to 17 who had a stem cell transplant for acute myeloid leukemia, so the T cells may come from the graft donor.

There are many counts of this clonotype. The rearrangement joins TRBV12-3 or TRBV12-4 to TRBJ2-6; no clear D. The V end lost 0 bases, the J end lost 1 base, and 4 bases lay between the germline ends. The CDR3 has 15 residues. CDR3 protein: CASSLARSGANVLTF. CDR3 nucleotides: TGTGCCAGCAGTTTAGCTAGGTCTGGGGCCAACGTCCTGACTTTC.

The chain links TRBV4-3 to TRBJ2-2; D not certain. Germline CDR1 LGHNA, CDR2 YSLEER. This CDR3 has 15 residues. The V and J ends lost 4 bases and 7 bases respectively, with 16 bases between them. CDR3 coding DNA: TGCGCCAGCAGCCCGGGTCCCGGGTCCGACGGGGAGCTGTTTTTT. Residues: CASSPGPGSDGELFF.

This clonotype was seen only once. The chain recombines TRBV28 with TRBJ2-5, with TRBD2 matching over 8 bases. The CDR3 has 14 amino acids. CDR1 and CDR2 (germline): MDHEN, SYDVKM. V lost 1 base, J lost 7 bases, and 5 bases stayed unmatched. The CDR3: CASSLLRLARTQYF. The CDR3 nucleotides read TGTGCCAGCAGTTTATTGCGACTAGCGAGGACCCAGTACTTC.

This clonotype was seen ten or more times. J is TRBJ1-6 and V is TRBV7-9, with D tentatively TRBD1 (5 bases). With 4 bases removed from V and 3 bases from J, the gap between germline ends came to 16 bases. Germline V gives CDR1 SEHNR, CDR2 FQNEAQ (reference sequence). The CDR3 totals 17 residues. CDR3 sequence: CASSSPLRGDYNSPLHF. CDR3 in DNA: TGTGCCAGCAGCTCCCCACTGAGGGGAGACTATAATTCACCCCTCCACTTT. Full variable domain (rest looked up from reference TRBV7-9 and TRBJ1-6): DTGVSQNPRHKITKRGQNVTFRCDPISEHNRLYWYRQTLGQGPEFLTYFQNEAQLEKSRLLSDRFSAERPKGSFSTLEIQRTEQGDSAMYLCASSSPLRGDYNSPLHFGNGTRLTVT.